This T cell receptor (beta chain) emerged from a study of PD-1 blockade in mismatch repair-deficient tumors. Study-wide results and limits: Tumor-resident clones, often absent from pretreatment blood, expanded after pembrolizumab and then contracted.

Germline V gene data show CDR1 as MNHNS and CDR2 as SASEGT. Trimming at V came to 4 bases and at J to 4 bases, leaving 6 bases not matched to a gene. This CDR3 region has 15 residues. About this clone: Its target is unknown.

TCRdb's table, derived via immunoSEQ multiplex PCR, lists solely in-frame clones and lacks some. The table shows some 130,000 clones, with about 88% occurring only once. Source: peripheral blood, taken roughly 67 weeks after starting pembrolizumab. The chain joins TRBV6-1 to TRBJ2-1; the match to TRBD2 covers 8 bases. This TCR came from an adult with mismatch repair-deficient cancer. CDR3 loop: CASSALAGRYNEQFF. The CDR3 region has the DNA TGTGCCAGCAGTGCTCTAGCGGGCCGTTACAATGAGCAGTTCTTC.